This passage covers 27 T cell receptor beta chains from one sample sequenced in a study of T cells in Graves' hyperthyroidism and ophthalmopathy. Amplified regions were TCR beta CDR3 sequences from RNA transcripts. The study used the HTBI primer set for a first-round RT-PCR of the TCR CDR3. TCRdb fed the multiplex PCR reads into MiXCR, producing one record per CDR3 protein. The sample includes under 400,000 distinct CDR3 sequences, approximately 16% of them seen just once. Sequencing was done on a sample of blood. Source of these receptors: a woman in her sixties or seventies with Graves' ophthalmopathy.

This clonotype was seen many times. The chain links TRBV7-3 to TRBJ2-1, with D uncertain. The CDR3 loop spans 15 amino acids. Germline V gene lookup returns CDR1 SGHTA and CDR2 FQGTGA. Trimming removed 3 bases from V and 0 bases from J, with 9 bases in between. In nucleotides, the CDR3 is TGTGCCAGCAGCTTCGGGTCCCGCTCCTACAATGAGCAGTTCTTC. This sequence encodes CASSFGSRSYNEQFF.

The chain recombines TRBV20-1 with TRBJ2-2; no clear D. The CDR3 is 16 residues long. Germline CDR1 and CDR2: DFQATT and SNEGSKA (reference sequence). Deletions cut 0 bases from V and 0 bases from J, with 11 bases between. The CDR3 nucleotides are TGCAGTGCTAGAGATCTGAGGACGACGAACACCGGGGAGCTGTTTTTT. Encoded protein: CSARDLRTTNTGELFF.

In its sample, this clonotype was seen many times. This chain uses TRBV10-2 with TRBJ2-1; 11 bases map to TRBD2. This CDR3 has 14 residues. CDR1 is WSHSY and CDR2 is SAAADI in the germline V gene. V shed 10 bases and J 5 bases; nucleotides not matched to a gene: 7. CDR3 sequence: CATKTSGNHNEQFF. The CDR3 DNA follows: TGCGCCACCAAGACTAGCGGGAACCACAATGAGCAGTTCTTC.

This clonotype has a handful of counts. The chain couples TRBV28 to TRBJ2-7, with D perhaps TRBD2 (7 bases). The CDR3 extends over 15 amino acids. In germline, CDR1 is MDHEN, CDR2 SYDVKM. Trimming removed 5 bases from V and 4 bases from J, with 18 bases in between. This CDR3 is CASSAGGADQYEQYF. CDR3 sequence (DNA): TGTGCCAGCAGTGCTGGGGGGGCTGACCAGTACGAGCAGTACTTC.

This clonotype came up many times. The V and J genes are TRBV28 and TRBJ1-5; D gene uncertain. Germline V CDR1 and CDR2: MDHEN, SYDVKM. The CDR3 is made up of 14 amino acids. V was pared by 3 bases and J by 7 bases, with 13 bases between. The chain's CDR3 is CASSFNGGHQPQHF. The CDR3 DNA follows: TGTGCCAGCAGTTTCAATGGAGGGCACCAGCCCCAGCATTTT.

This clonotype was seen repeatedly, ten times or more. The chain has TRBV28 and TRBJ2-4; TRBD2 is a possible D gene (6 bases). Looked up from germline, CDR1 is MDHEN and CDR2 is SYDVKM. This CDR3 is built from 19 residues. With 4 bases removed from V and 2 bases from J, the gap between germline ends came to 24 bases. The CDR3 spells CASSSQHLLREVTKNIQYF. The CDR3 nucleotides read TGTGCCAGCAGTTCTCAACACCTTTTGCGGGAAGTAACCAAAAACATTCAGTACTTC.

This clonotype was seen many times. The CDR3 spells CASKGAERYNEQFF. As DNA, the CDR3 is TGTGCCAGCAAGGGGGCGGAAAGATACAATGAGCAGTTCTTC. V gene TRBV28 combines with J gene TRBJ2-1, with 7 bases lining up with TRBD1. The CDR3 has 14 amino acids. CDR1 is MDHEN and CDR2 is SYDVKM in the germline V gene. V was clipped by 7 bases and J by 4 bases; unmatched bases: 7.

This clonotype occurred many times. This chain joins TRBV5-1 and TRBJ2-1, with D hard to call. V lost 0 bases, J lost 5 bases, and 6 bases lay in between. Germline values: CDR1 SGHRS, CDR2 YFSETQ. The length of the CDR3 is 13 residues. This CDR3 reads CASSLDINNEQFF. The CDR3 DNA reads TGCGCCAGCAGCTTGGACATAAACAATGAGCAGTTCTTC.

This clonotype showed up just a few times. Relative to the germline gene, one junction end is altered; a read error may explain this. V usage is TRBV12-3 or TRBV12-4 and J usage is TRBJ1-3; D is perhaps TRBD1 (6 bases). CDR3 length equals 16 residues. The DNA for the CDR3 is TGTGCCAGCAGTCGATTCACAGGGAGCTCTGGAAACACCACATATTTT. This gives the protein CASSRFTGSSGNTTYF.

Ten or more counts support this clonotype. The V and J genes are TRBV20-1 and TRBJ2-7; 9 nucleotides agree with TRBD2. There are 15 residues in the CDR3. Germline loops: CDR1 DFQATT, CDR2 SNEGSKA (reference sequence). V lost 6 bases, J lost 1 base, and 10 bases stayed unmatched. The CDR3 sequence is CSADEISGGSYEQYF. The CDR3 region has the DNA TGCAGTGCCGACGAAATTAGCGGGGGTTCCTACGAGCAGTACTTC.

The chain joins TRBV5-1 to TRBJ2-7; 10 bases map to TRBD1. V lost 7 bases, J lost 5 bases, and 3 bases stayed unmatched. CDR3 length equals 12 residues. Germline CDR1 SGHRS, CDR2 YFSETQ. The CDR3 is CASGGQGDEQYF. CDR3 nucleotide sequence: TGCGCCAGCGGCGGACAGGGGGACGAGCAGTACTTC.

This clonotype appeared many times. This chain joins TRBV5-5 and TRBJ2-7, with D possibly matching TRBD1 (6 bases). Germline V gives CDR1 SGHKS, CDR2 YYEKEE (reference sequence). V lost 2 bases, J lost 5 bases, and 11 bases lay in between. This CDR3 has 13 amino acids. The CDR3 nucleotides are TGTGCCAGCAGCTTACAGGGACCGGACGAGCAGTACTTC. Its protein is CASSLQGPDEQYF.

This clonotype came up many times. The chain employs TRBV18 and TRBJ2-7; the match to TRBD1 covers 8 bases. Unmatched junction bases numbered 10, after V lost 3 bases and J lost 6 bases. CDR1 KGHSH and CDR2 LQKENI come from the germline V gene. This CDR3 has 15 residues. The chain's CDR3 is CASSPKHPDRAEQYF. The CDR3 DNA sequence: TGTGCCAGCTCACCGAAACACCCGGACAGGGCCGAGCAGTACTTC. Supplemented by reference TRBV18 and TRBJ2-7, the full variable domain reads NAGVMQNPRHLVRRRGQEARLRCSPMKGHSHVYWYRQLPEEGLKFMVYLQKENIIDESGMPKERFSAEFPKEGPSILRIQQVVRGDSAAYFCASSPKHPDRAEQYFGPGTRLTVT.

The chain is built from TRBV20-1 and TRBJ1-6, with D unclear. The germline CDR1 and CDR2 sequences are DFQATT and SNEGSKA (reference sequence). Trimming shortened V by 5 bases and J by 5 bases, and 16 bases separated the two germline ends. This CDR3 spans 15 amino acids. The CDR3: CSASALRGNNSPLHF. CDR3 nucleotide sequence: TGCAGTGCTTCGGCGCTCCGGGGAAATAATTCACCCCTCCACTTT.

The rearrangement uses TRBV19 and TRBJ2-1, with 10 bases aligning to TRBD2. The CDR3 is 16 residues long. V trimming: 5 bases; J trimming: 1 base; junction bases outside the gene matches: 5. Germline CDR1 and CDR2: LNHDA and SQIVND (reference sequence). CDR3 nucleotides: TGTGCCAGTAGTGCTTGGACTAGCGGATCCTACAATGAGCAGTTCTTC. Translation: CASSAWTSGSYNEQFF.

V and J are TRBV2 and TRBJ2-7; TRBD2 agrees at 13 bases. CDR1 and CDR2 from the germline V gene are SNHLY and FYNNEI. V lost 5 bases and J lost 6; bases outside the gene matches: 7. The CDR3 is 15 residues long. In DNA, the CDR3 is TGTGCCAGCAGTACTCGGACTAGCGGGAGAGGCGAGCAGTACTTC. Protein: CASSTRTSGRGEQYF.

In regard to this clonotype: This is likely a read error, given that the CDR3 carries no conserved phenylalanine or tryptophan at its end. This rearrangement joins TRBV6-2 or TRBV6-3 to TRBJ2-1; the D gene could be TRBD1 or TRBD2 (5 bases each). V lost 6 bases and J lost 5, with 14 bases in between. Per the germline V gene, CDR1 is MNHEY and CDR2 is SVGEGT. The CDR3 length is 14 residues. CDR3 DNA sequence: TGTGCCAGCAGCTTCTCGGGACGTGACAATGAGCAGTTCCTC. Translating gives CASSFSGRDNEQFL.

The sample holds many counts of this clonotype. This CDR3 is CASAQDRGGPGEKLFF. CDR3 DNA sequence: TGTGCCAGCGCGCAGGACAGGGGTGGACCTGGTGAAAAACTGTTTTTT. This chain uses TRBV2 with TRBJ1-4; 9 bases fit TRBD1. The germline CDR1 and CDR2 sequences are SNHLY and FYNNEI. V shed 8 bases and J 7 bases; nucleotides not matched to a gene: 14. This CDR3 spans 16 amino acids. The variable domain in full, with the rest retrieved from reference TRBV2 and TRBJ1-4, is EPEVTQTPSHQVTQMGQEVILRCVPISNHLYFYWYRQILGQKVEFLVSFYNNEISEKSEIFDDQFSVERPDGSNFTLKIRSTKLEDSAMYFCASAQDRGGPGEKLFFGSGTQLSVL.

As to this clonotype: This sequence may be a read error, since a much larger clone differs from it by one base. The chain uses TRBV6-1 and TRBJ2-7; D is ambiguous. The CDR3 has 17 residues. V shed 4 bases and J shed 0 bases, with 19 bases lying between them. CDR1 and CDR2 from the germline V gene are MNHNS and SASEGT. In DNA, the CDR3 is TGTGCCAGCAGTGGCACCAACCCGGTACAGTTCTCCTACGAGCAGTACTTC. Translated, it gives CASSGTNPVQFSYEQYF.

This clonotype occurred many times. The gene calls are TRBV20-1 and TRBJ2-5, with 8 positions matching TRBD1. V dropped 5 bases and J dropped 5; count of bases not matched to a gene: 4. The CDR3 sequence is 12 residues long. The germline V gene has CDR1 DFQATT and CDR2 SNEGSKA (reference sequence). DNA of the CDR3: TGCAGTGCTCTGACAGGGGCCGAGACCCAGTACTTC. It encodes CSALTGAETQYF.

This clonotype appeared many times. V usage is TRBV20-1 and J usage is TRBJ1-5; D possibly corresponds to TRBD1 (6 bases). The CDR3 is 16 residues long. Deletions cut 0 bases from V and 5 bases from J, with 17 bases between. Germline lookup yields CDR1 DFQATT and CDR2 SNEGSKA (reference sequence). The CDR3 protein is CSARDRGRGVDQPQHF. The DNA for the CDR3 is TGCAGTGCTAGAGATCGCGGCAGGGGAGTCGATCAGCCCCAGCATTTT.

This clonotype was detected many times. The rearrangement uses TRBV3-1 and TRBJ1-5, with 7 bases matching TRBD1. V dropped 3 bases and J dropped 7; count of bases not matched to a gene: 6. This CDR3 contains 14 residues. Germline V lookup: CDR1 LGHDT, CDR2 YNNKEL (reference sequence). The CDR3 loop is CASSHRTGEQPQHF. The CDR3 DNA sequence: TGTGCCAGCAGCCATAGAACAGGGGAGCAGCCCCAGCATTTT.

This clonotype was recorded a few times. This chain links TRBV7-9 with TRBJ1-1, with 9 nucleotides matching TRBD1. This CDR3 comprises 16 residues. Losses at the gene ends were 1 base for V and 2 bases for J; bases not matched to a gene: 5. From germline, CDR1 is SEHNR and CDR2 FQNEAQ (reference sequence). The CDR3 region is CASSLDPGQGNTEAFF. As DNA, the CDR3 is TGTGCCAGCAGCTTAGACCCGGGACAGGGAAACACTGAAGCTTTCTTT.

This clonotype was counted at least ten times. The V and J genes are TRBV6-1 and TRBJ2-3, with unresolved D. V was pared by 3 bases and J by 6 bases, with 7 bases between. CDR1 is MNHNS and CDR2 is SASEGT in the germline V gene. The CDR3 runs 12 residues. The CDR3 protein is CASSDGWDTQYF. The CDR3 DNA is TGTGCCAGCAGTGACGGGTGGGATACGCAGTATTTT.

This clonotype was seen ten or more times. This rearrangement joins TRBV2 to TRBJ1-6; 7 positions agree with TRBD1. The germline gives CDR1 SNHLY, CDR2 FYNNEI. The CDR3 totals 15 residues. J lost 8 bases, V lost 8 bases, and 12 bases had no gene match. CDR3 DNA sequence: TGTGCCAGCCACGATCCGGGACAGAGTTATTCACCCCTCCACTTT. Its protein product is CASHDPGQSYSPLHF.

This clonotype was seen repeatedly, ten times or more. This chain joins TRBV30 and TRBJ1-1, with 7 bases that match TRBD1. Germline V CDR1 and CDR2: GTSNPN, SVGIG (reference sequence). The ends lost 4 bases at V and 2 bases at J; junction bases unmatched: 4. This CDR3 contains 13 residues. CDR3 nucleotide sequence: TGTGCCTGGACCCGACAGGGTAACACTGAAGCTTTCTTT. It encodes CAWTRQGNTEAFF.

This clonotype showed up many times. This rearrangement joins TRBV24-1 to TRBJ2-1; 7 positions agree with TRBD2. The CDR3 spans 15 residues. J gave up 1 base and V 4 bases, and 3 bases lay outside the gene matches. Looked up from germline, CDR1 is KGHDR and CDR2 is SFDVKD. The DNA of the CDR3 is TGTGCCACCAGTGACCCTAGCGGTTCCTACAATGAGCAGTTCTTC. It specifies CATSDPSGSYNEQFF.